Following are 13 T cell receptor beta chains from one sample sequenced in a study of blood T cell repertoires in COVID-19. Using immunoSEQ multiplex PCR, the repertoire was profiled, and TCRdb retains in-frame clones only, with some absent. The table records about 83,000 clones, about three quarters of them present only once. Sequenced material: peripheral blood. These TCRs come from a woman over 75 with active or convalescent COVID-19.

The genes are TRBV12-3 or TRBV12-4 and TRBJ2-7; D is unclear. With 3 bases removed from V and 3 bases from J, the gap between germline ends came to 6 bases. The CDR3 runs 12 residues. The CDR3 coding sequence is TGTGCCAGCAGTTTCCAAAACTACGAGCAGTACTTC. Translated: CASSFQNYEQYF.

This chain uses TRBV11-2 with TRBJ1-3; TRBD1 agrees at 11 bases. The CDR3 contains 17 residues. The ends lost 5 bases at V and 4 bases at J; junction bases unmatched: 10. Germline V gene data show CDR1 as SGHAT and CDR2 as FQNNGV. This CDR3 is CASSLFGTGGGGNTIYF. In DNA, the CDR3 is TGTGCCAGCAGCCTATTCGGGACAGGGGGAGGAGGAAACACCATATATTTT.

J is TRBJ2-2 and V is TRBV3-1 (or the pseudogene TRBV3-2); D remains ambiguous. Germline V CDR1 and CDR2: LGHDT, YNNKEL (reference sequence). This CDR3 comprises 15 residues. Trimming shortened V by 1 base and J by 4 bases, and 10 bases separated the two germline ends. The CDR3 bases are TGTGCCAGCAGCCAAGTAACCTCGGGCACCGGGGAGCTGTTTTTT. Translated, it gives CASSQVTSGTGELFF.

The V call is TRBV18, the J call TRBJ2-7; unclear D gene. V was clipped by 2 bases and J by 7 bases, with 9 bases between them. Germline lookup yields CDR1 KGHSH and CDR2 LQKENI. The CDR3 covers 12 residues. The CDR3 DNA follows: TGTGCCAGCTCACCAACAGTAGTAGAGCAGTACTTC. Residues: CASSPTVVEQYF.

The CDR3 reads CASSMIGAEQYF. The CDR3, as DNA: TGTGCCAGTAGTATGATAGGGGCCGAGCAGTACTTC. The rearrangement joins TRBV19 to TRBJ2-7, with D perhaps TRBD1 (5 bases). Per germline, CDR1 LNHDA and CDR2 SQIVND (reference sequence). The CDR3 covers 12 residues. V lost 3 bases and J lost 6, with 9 bases in between.

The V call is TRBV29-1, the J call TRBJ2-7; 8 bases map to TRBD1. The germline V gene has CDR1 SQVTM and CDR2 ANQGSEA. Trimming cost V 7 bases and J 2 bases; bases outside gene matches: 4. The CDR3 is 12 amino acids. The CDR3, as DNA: TGCAGCGCCCGGGACAGGCCCTACGAGCAGTACTTC. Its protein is CSARDRPYEQYF.

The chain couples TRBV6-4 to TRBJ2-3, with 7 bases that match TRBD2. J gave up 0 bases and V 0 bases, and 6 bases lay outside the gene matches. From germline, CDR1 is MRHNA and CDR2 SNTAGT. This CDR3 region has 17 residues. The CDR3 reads CASSDSGRAGSTDTQYF. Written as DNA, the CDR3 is TGTGCCAGCAGTGACTCAGGAAGAGCGGGGAGCACAGATACGCAGTATTTT.

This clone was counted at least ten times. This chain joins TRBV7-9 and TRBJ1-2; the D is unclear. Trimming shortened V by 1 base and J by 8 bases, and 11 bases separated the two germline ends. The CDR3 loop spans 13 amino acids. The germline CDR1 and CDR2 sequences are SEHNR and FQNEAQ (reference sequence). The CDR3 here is CASSLGEYAGYTF. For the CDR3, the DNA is TGTGCCAGCAGCTTAGGAGAGTACGCAGGCTACACCTTC.

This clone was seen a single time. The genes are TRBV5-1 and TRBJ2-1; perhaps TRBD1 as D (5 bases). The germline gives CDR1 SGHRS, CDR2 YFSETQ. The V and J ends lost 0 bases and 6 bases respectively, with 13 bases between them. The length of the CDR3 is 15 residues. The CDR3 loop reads CASSLGQSRGNEQFF. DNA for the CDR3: TGCGCCAGCAGCTTGGGACAGTCAAGGGGCAATGAGCAGTTCTTC.

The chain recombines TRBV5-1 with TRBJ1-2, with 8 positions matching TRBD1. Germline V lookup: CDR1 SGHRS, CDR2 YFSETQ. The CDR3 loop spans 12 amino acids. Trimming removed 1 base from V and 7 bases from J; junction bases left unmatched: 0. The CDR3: CASSLTGGGYTF. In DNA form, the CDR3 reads TGCGCCAGCAGCTTGACAGGGGGTGGCTACACCTTC.

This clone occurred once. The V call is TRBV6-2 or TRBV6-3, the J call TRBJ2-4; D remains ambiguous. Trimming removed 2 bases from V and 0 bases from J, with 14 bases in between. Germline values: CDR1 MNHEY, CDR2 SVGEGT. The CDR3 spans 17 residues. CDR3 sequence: CASSYPARFVAKNIQYF. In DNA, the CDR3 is TGTGCCAGCAGTTACCCCGCCAGATTCGTAGCCAAAAACATTCAGTACTTC.

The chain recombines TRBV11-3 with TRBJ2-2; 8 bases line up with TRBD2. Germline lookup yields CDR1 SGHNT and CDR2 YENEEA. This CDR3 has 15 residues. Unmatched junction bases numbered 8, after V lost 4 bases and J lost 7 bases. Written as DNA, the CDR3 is TGTGCCAGCAGCTCCGGGGGGGCCGTAGACGGGGAGCTGTTTTTT. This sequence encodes CASSSGGAVDGELFF.

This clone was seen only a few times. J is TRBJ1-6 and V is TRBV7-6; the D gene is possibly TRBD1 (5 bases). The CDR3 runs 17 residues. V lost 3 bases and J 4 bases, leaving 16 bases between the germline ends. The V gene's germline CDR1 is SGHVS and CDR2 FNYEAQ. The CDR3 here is CASSFTSGEAYNSPLHF. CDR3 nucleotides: TGTGCCAGCAGCTTCACCTCGGGGGAAGCATATAATTCACCCCTCCACTTT.